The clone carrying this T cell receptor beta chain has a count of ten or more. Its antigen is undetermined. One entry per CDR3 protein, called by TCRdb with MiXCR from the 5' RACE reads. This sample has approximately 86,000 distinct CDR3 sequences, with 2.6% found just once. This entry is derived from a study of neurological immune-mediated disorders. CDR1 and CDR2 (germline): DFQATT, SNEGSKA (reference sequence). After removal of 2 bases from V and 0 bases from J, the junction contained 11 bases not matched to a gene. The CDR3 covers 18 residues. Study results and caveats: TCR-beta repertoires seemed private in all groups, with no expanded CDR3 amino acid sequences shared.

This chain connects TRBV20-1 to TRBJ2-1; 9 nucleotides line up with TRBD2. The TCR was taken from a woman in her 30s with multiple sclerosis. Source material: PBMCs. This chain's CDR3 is CSARSYGGSGSSYNEQFF. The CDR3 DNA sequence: TGCAGTGCTAGATCTTATGGAGGTAGCGGGAGCTCCTACAATGAGCAGTTCTTC.